These 2 T cell receptor beta chains came from one sample sequenced in a study of response to subunit inactivated influenza vaccine. TCRdb re-called the RT-PCR reads through MiXCR, storing one row per CDR3 protein. The table has roughly 710,000 distinct CDR3 sequences, about 15% seen once. The input for sequencing was PBMCs from blood, taken 14 to 15 days before vaccination. These TCRs come from a man between 50 and 59 years old who received an inactivated influenza vaccine.

This clonotype was seen at least ten times. The chain has TRBV4-1 and TRBJ1-1, with D tentatively TRBD1 (5 bases). Trimming removed 4 bases at V and 4 bases at J, with 10 bases between. This CDR3 is 13 amino acids long. Looked up from germline, CDR1 is MGHRA and CDR2 is YSYEKL. The CDR3 nucleotides read TGCGCCAGCAGCCGCGGGGCGTCCACTGAAGCTTTCTTT. As protein: CASSRGASTEAFF.

This clonotype was counted a few times. The V call is TRBV27, the J call TRBJ2-2; D might be TRBD1 (5 bases). V was trimmed by 3 bases and J by 3 bases, leaving 14 bases between them. Germline loops: CDR1 MNHEY, CDR2 SMNVEV (reference sequence). The CDR3 runs to 16 residues. The CDR3 region has the DNA TGTGCCAGCAGTTTCGTACAGGCAGAGGACACCGGGGAGCTGTTTTTT. Its translation is CASSFVQAEDTGELFF.